The 5 T cell receptor beta chains below all came from one sample that was sequenced in a study of cytomegalovirus exposure and HLA in healthy donors. PCR was performed using 60 Vbeta and 13 Jbeta primers. Some clones are missing from TCRdb's copy, which holds only in-frame ones; the method was immunoSEQ multiplex PCR. The data hold approximately 150,000 clones, with over 75% observed a single time. The sample taken for sequencing was PBMCs. Every receptor here comes from a woman in her 30s in good health and CMV-seronegative.

This rearrangement joins TRBV27 to TRBJ1-5; D ambiguous. The germline V gene encodes CDR1 MNHEY and CDR2 SMNVEV (reference sequence). Trimming took 3 bases from V and 1 from J, leaving 7 bases between them. The length of the CDR3 is 14 residues. The CDR3 region is CASSFSLSNQPQHF. CDR3 nucleotide sequence: TGTGCCAGCAGTTTTTCCCTGAGCAATCAGCCCCAGCATTTT.

V usage is TRBV14 and J usage is TRBJ1-4; 8 bases match TRBD1. CDR3 length: 15 amino acids. The V gene's germline CDR1 is SGHDN and CDR2 FVKESK. V was pared by 3 bases and J by 8 bases, with 8 bases of the junction left unmatched. CDR3: CASSHAGTGGEKLFF. Written as DNA, the CDR3 is TGTGCCAGCAGCCATGCCGGGACAGGAGGGGAAAAACTGTTTTTT.

The chain couples TRBV5-8 to TRBJ1-5; D gene uncertain. Germline CDR1 and CDR2: SGHTS and YDEGEE. The CDR3 runs to 12 residues. V dropped 3 bases and J dropped 5 bases, with 6 bases sitting between them. The CDR3 sequence: CASSSGYQPQHF. The CDR3 region has the DNA TGTGCCAGCAGCTCGGGGTATCAGCCCCAGCATTTT.

Only one count was recorded for this clone. The chain joins TRBV29-1 to TRBJ2-1; 9 nucleotides match TRBD2. Per germline, CDR1 SQVTM and CDR2 ANQGSEA. This CDR3 has 17 residues. J was trimmed by 4 bases and V by 4 bases; bases with no gene match: 14. The CDR3 DNA follows: TGCAGCGTTGTTCTACCCCCGGTAGCGGGGGTGTACAATGAGCAGTTCTTC. Translation: CSVVLPPVAGVYNEQFF.

This chain uses TRBV19 with TRBJ2-5, with 8 bases fitting TRBD1. CDR1 is LNHDA, CDR2 SQIVND, per germline (reference sequence). This CDR3 is built from 12 residues. J lost 5 bases, V lost 4 bases, and 0 bases had no gene match. The CDR3 DNA reads as TGTGCCAGTAGTACAGGGGGCGAGACCCAGTACTTC. Translated, it gives CASSTGGETQYF.